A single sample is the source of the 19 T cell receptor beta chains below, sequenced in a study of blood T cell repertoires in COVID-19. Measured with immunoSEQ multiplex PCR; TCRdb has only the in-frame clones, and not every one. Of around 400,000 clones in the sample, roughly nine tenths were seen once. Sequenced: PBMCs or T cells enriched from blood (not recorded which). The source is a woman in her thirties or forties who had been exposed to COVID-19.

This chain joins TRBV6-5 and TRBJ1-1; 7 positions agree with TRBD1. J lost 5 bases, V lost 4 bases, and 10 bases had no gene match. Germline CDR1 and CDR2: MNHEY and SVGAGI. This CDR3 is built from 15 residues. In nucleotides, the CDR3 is TGTGCCAGCAGTTCCCCCTACAGGGGAAAAACTGAAGCTTTCTTT. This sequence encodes CASSSPYRGKTEAFF.

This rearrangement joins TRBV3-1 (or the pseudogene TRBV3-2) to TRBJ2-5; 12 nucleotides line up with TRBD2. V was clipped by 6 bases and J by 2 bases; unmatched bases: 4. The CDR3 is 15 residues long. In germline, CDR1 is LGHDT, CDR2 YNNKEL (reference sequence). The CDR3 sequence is CASSRTSGDQETQYF. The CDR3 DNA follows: TGTGCCAGCAGTCGGACTAGCGGGGATCAAGAGACCCAGTACTTC.

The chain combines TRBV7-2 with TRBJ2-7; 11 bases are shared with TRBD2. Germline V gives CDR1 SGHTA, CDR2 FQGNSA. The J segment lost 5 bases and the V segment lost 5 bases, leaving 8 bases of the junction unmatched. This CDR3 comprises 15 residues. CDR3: CASSQLAGGLNEQYF. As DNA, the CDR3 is TGTGCCAGCAGCCAGCTAGCGGGAGGCCTGAACGAGCAGTACTTC.

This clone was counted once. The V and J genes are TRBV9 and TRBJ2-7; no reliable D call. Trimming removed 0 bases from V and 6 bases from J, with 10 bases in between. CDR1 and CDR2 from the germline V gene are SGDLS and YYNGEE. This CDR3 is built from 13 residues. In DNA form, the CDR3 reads TGTGCCAGCAGCGTAGGTAACCCGGGCGAGCAGTACTTC. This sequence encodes CASSVGNPGEQYF.

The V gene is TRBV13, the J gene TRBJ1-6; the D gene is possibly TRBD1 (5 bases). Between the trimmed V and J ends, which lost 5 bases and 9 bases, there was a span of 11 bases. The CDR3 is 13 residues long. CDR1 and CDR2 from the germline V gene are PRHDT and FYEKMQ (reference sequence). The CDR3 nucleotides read TGTGCCAGCAGCACCCAGGGTGGTTCACCCCTCCACTTT. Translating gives CASSTQGGSPLHF.

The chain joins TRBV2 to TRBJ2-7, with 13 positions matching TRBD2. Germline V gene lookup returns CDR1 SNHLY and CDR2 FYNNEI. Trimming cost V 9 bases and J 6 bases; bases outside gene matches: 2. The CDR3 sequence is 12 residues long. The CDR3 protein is CARGLAGFEQYF. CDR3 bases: TGTGCCAGGGGACTAGCGGGATTCGAGCAGTACTTC. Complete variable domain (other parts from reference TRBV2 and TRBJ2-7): EPEVTQTPSHQVTQMGQEVILRCVPISNHLYFYWYRQILGQKVEFLVSFYNNEISEKSEIFDDQFSVERPDGSNFTLKIRSTKLEDSAMYFCARGLAGFEQYFGPGTRLTVT.

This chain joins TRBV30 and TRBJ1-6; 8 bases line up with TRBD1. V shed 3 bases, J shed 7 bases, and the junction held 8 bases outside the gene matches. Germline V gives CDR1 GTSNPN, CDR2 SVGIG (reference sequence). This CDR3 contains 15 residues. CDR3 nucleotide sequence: TGTGCCTGGAGAATTACCGGGACAGGAAATTCACCCCTCCACTTT. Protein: CAWRITGTGNSPLHF. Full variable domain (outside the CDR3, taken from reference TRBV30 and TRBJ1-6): SQTIHQWPATLVQPVGSPLSLECTVEGTSNPNLYWYRQAAGRGLQLLFYSVGIGQISSEVPQNLSASRPQDRQFILSSKKLLLSDSGFYLCAWRITGTGNSPLHFGNGTRLTVT.

As DNA, the CDR3 is TGTGCCAGCAGCGTAGGGACAAGTGGTGATGAGCAGTTCTTC. Protein: CASSVGTSGDEQFF. The genes are TRBV9 and TRBJ2-1; D perhaps matches TRBD1 (5 bases). There are 14 residues in the CDR3. Germline V gives CDR1 SGDLS, CDR2 YYNGEE. V was shortened by 0 bases and J by 8 bases, with 12 bases between the two germline ends.

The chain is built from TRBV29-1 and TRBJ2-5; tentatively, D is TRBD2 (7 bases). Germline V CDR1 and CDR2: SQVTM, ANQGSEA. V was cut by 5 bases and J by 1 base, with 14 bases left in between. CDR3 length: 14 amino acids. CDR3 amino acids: CSVRRGGPQETQYF. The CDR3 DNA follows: TGCAGCGTTCGAAGGGGGGGTCCCCAAGAGACCCAGTACTTC.

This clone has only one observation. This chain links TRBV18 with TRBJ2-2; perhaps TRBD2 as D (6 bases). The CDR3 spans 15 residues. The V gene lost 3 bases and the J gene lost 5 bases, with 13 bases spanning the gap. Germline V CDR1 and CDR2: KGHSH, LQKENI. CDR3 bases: TGTGCCAGCTCACCGCCCGGCCGGGAGACCGGGGAGCTGTTTTTT. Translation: CASSPPGRETGELFF.

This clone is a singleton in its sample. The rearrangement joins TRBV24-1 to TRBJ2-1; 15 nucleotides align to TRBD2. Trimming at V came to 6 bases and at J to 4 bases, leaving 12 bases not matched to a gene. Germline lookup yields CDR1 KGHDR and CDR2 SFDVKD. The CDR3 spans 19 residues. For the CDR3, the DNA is TGTGCCACCAGTCAAAACCCGGGACTAGCGGGAGGACTTTACAATGAGCAGTTCTTC. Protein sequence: CATSQNPGLAGGLYNEQFF.

The CDR3 is CASSPGGSEKLFF. In DNA, the CDR3 is TGTGCCAGCAGCCCAGGGGGTAGCGAAAAACTGTTTTTT. The chain has TRBV5-4 and TRBJ1-4; TRBD1 aligns across 7 bases. Germline-derived CDR1 and CDR2 are SGHNT and YYREEE (reference sequence). V lost 4 bases to trimming and J lost 8 bases; unmatched junction nucleotides: 5. The CDR3 extends over 13 amino acids.

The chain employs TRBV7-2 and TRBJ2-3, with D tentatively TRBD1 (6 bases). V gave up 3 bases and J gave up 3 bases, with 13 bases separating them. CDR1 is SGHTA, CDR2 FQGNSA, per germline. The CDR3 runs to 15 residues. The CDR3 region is CASSLGHLRTDTQYF. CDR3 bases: TGTGCCAGCAGCTTGGGACACCTAAGAACAGATACGCAGTATTTT.

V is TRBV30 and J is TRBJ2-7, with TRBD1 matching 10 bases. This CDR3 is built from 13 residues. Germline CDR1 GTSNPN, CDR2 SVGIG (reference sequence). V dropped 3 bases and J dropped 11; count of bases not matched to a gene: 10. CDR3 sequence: CAWSGGDRGREYF. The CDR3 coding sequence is TGTGCCTGGAGCGGGGGGGACAGGGGACGAGAGTACTTC.

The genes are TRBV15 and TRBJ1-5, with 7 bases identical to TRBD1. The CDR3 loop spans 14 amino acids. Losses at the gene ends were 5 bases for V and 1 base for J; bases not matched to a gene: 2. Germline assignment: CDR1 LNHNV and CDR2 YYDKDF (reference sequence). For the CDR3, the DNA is TGTGCCACCAGCGAGGGACAGAGCAATCAGCCCCAGCATTTT. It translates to CATSEGQSNQPQHF.

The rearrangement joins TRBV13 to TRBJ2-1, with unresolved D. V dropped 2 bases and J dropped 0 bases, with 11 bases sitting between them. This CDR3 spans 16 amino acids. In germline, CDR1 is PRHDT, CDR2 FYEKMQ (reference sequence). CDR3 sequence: CASSLSQRSSYNEQFF. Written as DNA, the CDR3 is TGTGCCAGCAGCTTAAGTCAGCGTAGCTCCTACAATGAGCAGTTCTTC.

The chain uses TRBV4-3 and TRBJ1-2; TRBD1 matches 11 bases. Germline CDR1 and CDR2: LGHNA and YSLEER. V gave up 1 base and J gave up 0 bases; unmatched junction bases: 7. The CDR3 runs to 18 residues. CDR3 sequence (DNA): TGCGCCAGCAGCCAAGGCCTGGGACAGGGGGATTCTAACTATGGCTACACCTTC. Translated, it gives CASSQGLGQGDSNYGYTF.

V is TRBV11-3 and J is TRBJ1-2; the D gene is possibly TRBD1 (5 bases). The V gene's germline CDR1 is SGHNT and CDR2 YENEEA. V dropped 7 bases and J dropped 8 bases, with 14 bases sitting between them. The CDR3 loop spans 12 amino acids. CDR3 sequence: CASTRDSLGYTF. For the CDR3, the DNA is TGTGCCAGCACACGGGACTCGCTGGGCTACACCTTC.

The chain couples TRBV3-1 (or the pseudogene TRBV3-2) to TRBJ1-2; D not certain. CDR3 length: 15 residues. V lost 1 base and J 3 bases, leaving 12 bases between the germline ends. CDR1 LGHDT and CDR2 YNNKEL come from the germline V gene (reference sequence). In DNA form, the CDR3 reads TGTGCCAGCAGCCAAGGGGCAGTTTGGGACTATGGCTACACCTTC. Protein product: CASSQGAVWDYGYTF.